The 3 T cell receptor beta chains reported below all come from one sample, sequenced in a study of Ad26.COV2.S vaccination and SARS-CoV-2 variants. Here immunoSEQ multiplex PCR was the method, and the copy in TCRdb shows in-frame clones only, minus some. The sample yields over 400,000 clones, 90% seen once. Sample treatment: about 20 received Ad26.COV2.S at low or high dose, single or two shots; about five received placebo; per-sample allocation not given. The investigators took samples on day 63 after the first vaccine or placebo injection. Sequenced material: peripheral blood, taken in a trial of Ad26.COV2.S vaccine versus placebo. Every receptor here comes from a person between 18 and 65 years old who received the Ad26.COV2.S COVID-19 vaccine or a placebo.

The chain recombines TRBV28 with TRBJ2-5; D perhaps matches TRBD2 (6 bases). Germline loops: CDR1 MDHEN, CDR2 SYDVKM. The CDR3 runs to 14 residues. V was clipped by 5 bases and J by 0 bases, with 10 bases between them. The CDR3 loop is CASSGTWYQETQYF. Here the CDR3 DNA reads TGTGCCAGCAGTGGGACTTGGTACCAAGAGACCCAGTACTTC.

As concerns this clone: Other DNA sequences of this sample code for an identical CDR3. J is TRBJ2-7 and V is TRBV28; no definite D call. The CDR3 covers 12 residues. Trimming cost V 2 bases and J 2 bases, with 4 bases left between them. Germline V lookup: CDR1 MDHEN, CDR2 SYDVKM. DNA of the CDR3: TGTGCCAGCAGTTTAGTCCCCTACGAGCAGTACTTC. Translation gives CASSLVPYEQYF. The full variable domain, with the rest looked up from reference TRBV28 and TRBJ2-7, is DVKVTQSSRYLVKRTGEKVFLECVQDMDHENMFWYRQDPGLGLRLIYFSYDVKMKEKGDIPEGYSVSREKKERFSLILESASTNQTSMYLCASSLVPYEQYFGPGTRLTVT.

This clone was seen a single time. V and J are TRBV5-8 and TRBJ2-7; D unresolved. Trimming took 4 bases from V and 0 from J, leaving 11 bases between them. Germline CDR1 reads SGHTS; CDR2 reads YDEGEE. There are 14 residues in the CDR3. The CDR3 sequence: CASSEDLSSYEQYF. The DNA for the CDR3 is TGTGCCAGCAGCGAGGATTTGAGCTCCTACGAGCAGTACTTC.